Reported below is one TCR beta chain. The antigen is not known. These data come from a study of cytomegalovirus exposure and HLA in healthy donors. PCR used 60 Vbeta primers and 13 Jbeta primers. In the source study's methods: Later analysis identified around 85 million unique TCR beta chains, about 10 million shared. Libraries were prepared by immunoSEQ multiplex PCR; TCRdb keeps only in-frame clonotypes and omits some of them. The V and J calls and the clone size are those of that table, but D and trimming were determined from the DNA. The sample includes approximately 160,000 clones, over 70% seen only once; the top ten take approximately 1.2%. Trimming cost V 2 bases and J 5 bases, with 9 bases left between them. The CDR3 consists of 14 residues. CDR1 is MGHDK and CDR2 is SYGVNS in the germline V gene. Study-wide results and limits: A later analysis found most CMV-associated TCR beta chains apparently HLA-restricted. Certain sequence variants were highly shared and formed a cluster, and this cluster was likely a sequencing artifact.

The receptor was isolated from a man aged 50 to 59 in good health and CMV-seropositive. The chain couples TRBV25-1 to TRBJ2-2; D gene unclear. Sequencing was done on a sample of PBMCs. CDR3 nucleotide sequence: TGTGCCAGCAGTGAACCTGGAGATACCGGGGAGCTGTTTTTT. It translates to CASSEPGDTGELFF. Variable domain in full (rest from reference TRBV25-1 and TRBJ2-2): EADIYQTPRYLVIGTGKKITLECSQTMGHDKMYWYQQDPGMELHLIHYSYGVNSTEKGDLSSESTVSRIRTEHFPLTLESARPSHTSQYLCASSEPGDTGELFFGEGSRLTVL.